Shown below are 15 T cell receptor beta chains from a single sample sequenced in a study of regulatory T cells in long-lasting Graves disease. Time point described: persistent/refractory GD, antithyroid drugs over 5 years with positive TRAb. Generation of the TCR library employed RNA extracted from PBMCs. The TCR beta library used iRepertoire HTBI primers with Arm-PCR amplification of CDR3. MiXCR, applied by TCRdb to the multiplex PCR reads, yields one record per CDR3 protein. The sample contains about 430,000 distinct CDR3 sequences, under 25% of which appear only once. The sequencing here drew on peripheral blood mononuclear cells (PBMCs), taken when the disease was refractory, from a patient treated with antithyroid drugs. These TCRs come from a female donor with Graves disease.

The J gene is TRBJ2-1, the V gene TRBV20-1; TRBD2 agrees at 8 bases. Germline CDR1 is DFQATT and CDR2 is SNEGSKA (reference sequence). V was pared by 0 bases and J by 3 bases, with 1 base of the junction left unmatched. This CDR3 is built from 14 residues. The CDR3 loop is CSARDGRVYNEQFF. CDR3 nucleotide sequence: TGCAGTGCTAGAGACGGGAGGGTCTACAATGAGCAGTTCTTC.

A word on this clonotype: The junction departs from germline at one end; a sequencing error may be responsible. V gene TRBV6-1 combines with J gene TRBJ2-3, with 12 nucleotides matching TRBD2. Germline V CDR1 and CDR2: MNHNS, SASEGT. The CDR3 contains 17 residues. DNA for the CDR3: TGTGCCAGCAGGGAGGGACTAGCGGGCGGACACACAAATACGCAGTATTTT. Amino acid sequence: CASREGLAGGHTNTQYF.

This clonotype was counted ten times or more. The chain employs TRBV30 and TRBJ1-5; no definite D call. The CDR3 extends over 13 amino acids. V dropped 1 base and J dropped 3 bases, with 7 bases sitting between them. Germline assignment: CDR1 GTSNPN and CDR2 SVGIG (reference sequence). Here the CDR3 reads CAWSEGLNQPQHF. For the CDR3, the DNA is TGTGCCTGGAGTGAGGGCCTCAATCAGCCCCAGCATTTT.

Remarks on this clonotype: Sequence at one end of the junction differs from germline and may be a read error. The V gene is TRBV28, the J gene TRBJ2-7; D is possibly TRBD1 (6 bases). CDR1 and CDR2 from the germline V gene are MDHEN and SYDVKM. The CDR3 totals 12 residues. This CDR3 is CASSPHRQAKLF. The CDR3 DNA sequence: TGTGCCAGCAGTCCCCATCGACAGGCTAAGCTCTTC.

The chain carries TRBV18 and TRBJ2-7, with unresolved D. The V gene lost 4 bases and the J gene lost 5 bases, with 12 bases spanning the gap. CDR1 and CDR2 from the germline V gene are KGHSH and LQKENI. The CDR3 has 13 residues. The CDR3 loop is CASSLVASDEQYF. As DNA, the CDR3 is TGTGCCAGCTCACTAGTAGCTTCGGACGAGCAGTACTTC.

V gene TRBV12-3 or TRBV12-4 combines with J gene TRBJ2-3; 11 bases line up with TRBD2. The CDR3 totals 18 residues. Germline trimming cut 5 bases from V and 2 bases from J; bases unmatched to any gene: 12. The CDR3 loop reads CASSGQDLAGGTTDTQYF. DNA of the CDR3: TGTGCCAGCAGTGGGCAAGATTTAGCGGGAGGGACCACAGATACGCAGTATTTT.

The genes are TRBV7-2 and TRBJ2-7; 7 nucleotides line up with TRBD2. The CDR3 totals 14 residues. The ends lost 2 bases at V and 4 bases at J; junction bases unmatched: 5. Germline lookup yields CDR1 SGHTA and CDR2 FQGNSA. Here the CDR3 reads CASSLWGGGYEQYF. CDR3 coding DNA: TGTGCCAGCAGCTTATGGGGGGGGGGTTACGAGCAGTACTTC.

On this clonotype itself: A much larger clone sits a single nucleotide away, making a read error possible. The missing conserved phenylalanine or tryptophan at the end of this CDR3 makes a read error likely. The CDR3 loop is CASSSGRYYGYTI. CDR3 nucleotide sequence: TGTGCCAGCAGTTCGGGACGATACTATGGCTACACCATC. V gene TRBV6-2 or TRBV6-3 combines with J gene TRBJ1-2; D perhaps matches TRBD1 (5 bases). The CDR3 is 13 residues long. Germline CDR1 reads MNHEY; CDR2 reads SVGEGT. The V end was cut by 4 bases, the J end by 3 bases, with 9 bases between.

This clonotype showed up many times. This chain connects TRBV28 to TRBJ1-1, with 7 bases aligning to TRBD1. Germline V gene data show CDR1 as MDHEN and CDR2 as SYDVKM. The CDR3 is 16 residues long. Trimming at V came to 6 bases and at J to 3 bases, leaving 13 bases not matched to a gene. Written as DNA, the CDR3 is TGTGCCAGCAGATGGGAGAGGGGGCTCGTCGACACTGAAGCTTTCTTT. Residues: CASRWERGLVDTEAFF. Complete variable domain (other parts from reference TRBV28 and TRBJ1-1): DVKVTQSSRYLVKRTGEKVFLECVQDMDHENMFWYRQDPGLGLRLIYFSYDVKMKEKGDIPEGYSVSREKKERFSLILESASTNQTSMYLCASRWERGLVDTEAFFGQGTRLTVV.

This clonotype has ten or more counts. The chain carries TRBV27 and TRBJ1-6; D is undetermined. The CDR3 consists of 14 residues. V dropped 7 bases and J dropped 5 bases, with 12 bases sitting between them. Germline CDR1 and CDR2: MNHEY and SMNVEV (reference sequence). The CDR3 region has the DNA TGTGCCAGCACCACGGGTCAGAATAATTCACCCCTCCACTTT. This encodes CASTTGQNNSPLHF.

The sample holds a few counts of this clonotype. The chain couples TRBV20-1 to TRBJ2-1; 10 nucleotides match TRBD1. V was pared by 0 bases and J by 8 bases, with 7 bases of the junction left unmatched. Germline CDR1 DFQATT, CDR2 SNEGSKA (reference sequence). The CDR3 spans 15 residues. The CDR3 protein is CSARDGTGEGDEQFF. CDR3 nucleotides: TGCAGTGCTAGAGATGGGACAGGGGAAGGGGATGAGCAGTTCTTC.

The genes are TRBV30 and TRBJ2-3; D is undetermined. Germline V gives CDR1 GTSNPN, CDR2 SVGIG (reference sequence). V shed 1 base and J shed 0 bases, with 8 bases lying between them. The CDR3 runs 14 residues. The DNA of the CDR3 is TGTGCCTGGAGTGGCAGGACGAGCACAGATACGCAGTATTTT. It is translated as CAWSGRTSTDTQYF.

The count of this clonotype is one. The chain carries TRBV5-1 and TRBJ2-7; TRBD2 matches 8 bases. The CDR3 has 15 amino acids. The V segment lost 2 bases and the J segment 2 bases; nucleotides outside the gene matches: 6. In germline, CDR1 is SGHRS, CDR2 YFSETQ. CDR3 in DNA: TGCGCCAGCAGCTTAGAAGCGGGAGCTGCCTACGAGCAGTACTTC. This codes for CASSLEAGAAYEQYF.

In this sample, this clonotype turned up a few times. The CDR3 region is CATRATGGNAEAFF. As DNA, the CDR3 is TGTGCCACCAGGGCGACAGGGGGCAACGCTGAAGCTTTCTTT. The rearrangement joins TRBV24-1 to TRBJ1-1, with TRBD1 matching 10 bases. V lost 7 bases and J lost 6; bases outside the gene matches: 7. The germline gives CDR1 KGHDR, CDR2 SFDVKD. There are 14 residues in the CDR3.

This clonotype occurred many times. The genes are TRBV27 and TRBJ1-5; a weak D match, TRBD1 (6 bases). In germline, CDR1 is MNHEY, CDR2 SMNVEV (reference sequence). V shed 3 bases and J shed 6 bases, with 9 bases lying between them. The CDR3 extends over 13 amino acids. Here the CDR3 DNA reads TGTGCCAGCAGTTTGGGACAATTTCAGCCCCAGCATTTT. Encoded protein: CASSLGQFQPQHF.